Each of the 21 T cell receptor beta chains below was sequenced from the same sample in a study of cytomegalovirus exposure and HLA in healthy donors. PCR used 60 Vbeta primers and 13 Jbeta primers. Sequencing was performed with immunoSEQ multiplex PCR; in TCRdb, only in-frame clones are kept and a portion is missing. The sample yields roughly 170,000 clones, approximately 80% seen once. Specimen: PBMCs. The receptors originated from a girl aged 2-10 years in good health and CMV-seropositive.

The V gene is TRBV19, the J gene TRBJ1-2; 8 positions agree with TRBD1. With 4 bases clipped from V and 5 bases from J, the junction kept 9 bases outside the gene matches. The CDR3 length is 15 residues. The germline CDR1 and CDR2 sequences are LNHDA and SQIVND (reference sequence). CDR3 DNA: TGTGCCAGTAGTACATCGCAGGGGGCAGGATATGGCTACACCTTC. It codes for CASSTSQGAGYGYTF.

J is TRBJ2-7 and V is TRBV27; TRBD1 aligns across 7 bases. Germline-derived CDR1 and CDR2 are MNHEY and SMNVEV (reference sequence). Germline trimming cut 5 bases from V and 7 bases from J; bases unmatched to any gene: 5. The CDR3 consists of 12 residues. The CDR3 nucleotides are TGTGCCAGCAGTGAAAACAGGGGAGAGCAGTACTTC. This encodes CASSENRGEQYF.

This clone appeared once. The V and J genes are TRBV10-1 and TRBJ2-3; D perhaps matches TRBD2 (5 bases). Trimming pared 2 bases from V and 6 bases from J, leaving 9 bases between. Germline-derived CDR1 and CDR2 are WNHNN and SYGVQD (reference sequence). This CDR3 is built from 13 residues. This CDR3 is CASSEMLADTQYF. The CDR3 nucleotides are TGCGCCAGCAGTGAGATGTTAGCGGATACGCAGTATTTT.

CDR3 coding DNA: TGTGCCAGCAGCCGGGACAATCAGCCCCAGCATTTT. This translates into CASSRDNQPQHF. J is TRBJ1-5 and V is TRBV5-4; the D is unclear. The CDR3 totals 12 residues. Per germline, CDR1 SGHNT and CDR2 YYREEE (reference sequence). Trimming removed 4 bases at V and 3 bases at J, with 5 bases between. Full variable domain (outside the CDR3, taken from reference TRBV5-4 and TRBJ1-5): ETGVTQSPTHLIKTRGQQVTLRCSSQSGHNTVSWYQQALGQGPQFIFQYYREEENGRGNFPPRFSGLQFPNYSSELNVNALELDDSALYLCASSRDNQPQHFGDGTRLSIL.

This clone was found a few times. The CDR3 nucleotides are TGTGCCAGCAGTGAAGATATGTTACTTGGGGGGGAATTCTACGAGCAGTACTTC. Protein sequence: CASSEDMLLGGEFYEQYF. V is TRBV25-1 and J is TRBJ2-7; 7 nucleotides align to TRBD2. The V and J ends lost 2 bases and 3 bases, in that order; junction bases with no gene match: 16. This CDR3 has 18 amino acids. The V gene's germline CDR1 is MGHDK and CDR2 SYGVNS.

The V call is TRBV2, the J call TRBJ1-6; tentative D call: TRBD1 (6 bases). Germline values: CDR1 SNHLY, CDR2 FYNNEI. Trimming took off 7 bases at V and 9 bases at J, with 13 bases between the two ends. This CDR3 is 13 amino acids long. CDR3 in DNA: TGTGCCAGCATCCGGGACACGGGTTCACCCCTCCACTTT. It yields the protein CASIRDTGSPLHF.

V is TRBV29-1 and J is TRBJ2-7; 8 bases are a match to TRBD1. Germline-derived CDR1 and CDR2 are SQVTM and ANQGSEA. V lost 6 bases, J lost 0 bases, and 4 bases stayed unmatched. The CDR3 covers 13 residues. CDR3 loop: CSVWTGISYEQYF. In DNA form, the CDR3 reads TGCAGCGTCTGGACAGGGATCTCCTACGAGCAGTACTTC.

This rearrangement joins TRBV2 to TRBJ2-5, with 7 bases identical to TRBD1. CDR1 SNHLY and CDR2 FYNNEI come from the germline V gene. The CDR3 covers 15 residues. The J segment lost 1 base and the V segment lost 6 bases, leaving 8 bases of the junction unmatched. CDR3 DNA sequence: TGTGCCAGCAGGAAGGGACAGTTCCCCCAAGAGACCCAGTACTTC. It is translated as CASRKGQFPQETQYF.

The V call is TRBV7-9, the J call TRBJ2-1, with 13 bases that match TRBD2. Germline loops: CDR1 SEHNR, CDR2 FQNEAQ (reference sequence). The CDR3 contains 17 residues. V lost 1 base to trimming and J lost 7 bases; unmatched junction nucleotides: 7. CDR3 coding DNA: TGTGCCAGCAGCTTAGATGTACTAGCGGGAGGGATTAATGAGCAGTTCTTC. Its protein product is CASSLDVLAGGINEQFF.

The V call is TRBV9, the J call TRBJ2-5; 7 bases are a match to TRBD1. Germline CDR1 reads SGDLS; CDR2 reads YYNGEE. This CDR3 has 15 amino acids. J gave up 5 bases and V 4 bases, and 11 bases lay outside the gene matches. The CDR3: CASSLRTGGRETQYF. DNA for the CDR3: TGTGCCAGCAGCCTCCGGACAGGCGGGCGGGAGACCCAGTACTTC.

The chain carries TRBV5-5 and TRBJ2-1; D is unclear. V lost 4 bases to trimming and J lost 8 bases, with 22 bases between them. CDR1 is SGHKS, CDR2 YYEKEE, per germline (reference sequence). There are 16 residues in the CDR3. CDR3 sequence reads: CASSLIYGAFLDEQFF. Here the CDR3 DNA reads TGTGCCAGCAGCCTAATTTATGGAGCCTTTTTGGATGAGCAGTTCTTC. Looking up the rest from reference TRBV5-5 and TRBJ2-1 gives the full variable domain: DAGVTQSPTHLIKTRGQQVTLRCSPISGHKSVSWYQQVLGQGPQFIFQYYEKEERGRGNFPDRFSARQFPNYSSELNVNALLLGDSALYLCASSLIYGAFLDEQFFGPGTRLTVL.

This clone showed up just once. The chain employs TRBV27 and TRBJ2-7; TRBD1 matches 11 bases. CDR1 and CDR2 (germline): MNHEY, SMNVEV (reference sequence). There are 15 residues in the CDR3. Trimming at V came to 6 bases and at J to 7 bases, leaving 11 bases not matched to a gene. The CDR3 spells CASRKLGQGVWEQYF. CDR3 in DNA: TGTGCCAGCAGGAAACTGGGACAGGGGGTTTGGGAGCAGTACTTC.

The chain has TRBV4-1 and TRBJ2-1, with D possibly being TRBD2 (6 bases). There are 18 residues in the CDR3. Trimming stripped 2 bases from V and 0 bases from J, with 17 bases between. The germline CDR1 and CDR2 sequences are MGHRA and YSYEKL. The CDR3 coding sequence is TGCGCCAGCAGCCAATCCCCCCGGGGGAGAAGCTCCTACAATGAGCAGTTCTTC. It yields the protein CASSQSPRGRSSYNEQFF.

The CDR3 nucleotides are TGCGCCAGCAGCCAATTAGCGGGGGTGACCTACAATGAGCAGTTCTTC. Amino acid sequence: CASSQLAGVTYNEQFF. The chain carries TRBV4-1 and TRBJ2-1; 9 nucleotides match TRBD2. Germline loops: CDR1 MGHRA, CDR2 YSYEKL. The CDR3 spans 16 residues. The junction had 4 bases not matched to a gene; V was cut back by 2 bases and J by 2 bases.

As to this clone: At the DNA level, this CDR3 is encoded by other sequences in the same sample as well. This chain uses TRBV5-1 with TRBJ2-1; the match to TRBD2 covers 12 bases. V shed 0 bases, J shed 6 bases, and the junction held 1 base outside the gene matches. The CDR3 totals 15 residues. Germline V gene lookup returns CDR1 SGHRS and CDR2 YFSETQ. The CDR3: CASSLELAGGNEQFF. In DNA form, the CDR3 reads TGCGCCAGCAGCTTGGAACTAGCGGGAGGCAATGAGCAGTTCTTC.

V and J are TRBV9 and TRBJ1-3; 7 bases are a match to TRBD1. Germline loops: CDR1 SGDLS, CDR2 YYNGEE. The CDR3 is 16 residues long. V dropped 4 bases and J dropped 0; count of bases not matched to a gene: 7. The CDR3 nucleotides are TGTGCCAGCAGCATGCGGACAGGCAGCTCTGGAAACACCATATATTTT. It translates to CASSMRTGSSGNTIYF.

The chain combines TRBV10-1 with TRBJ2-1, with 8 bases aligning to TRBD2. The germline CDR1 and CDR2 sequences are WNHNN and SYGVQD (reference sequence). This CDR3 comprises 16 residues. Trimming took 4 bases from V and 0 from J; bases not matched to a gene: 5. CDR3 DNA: TGCGCCAGCAGTGGGGCAAGCGGGAGCTCCTACAATGAGCAGTTCTTC. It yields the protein CASSGASGSSYNEQFF.

The CDR3 sequence: CASSPLGQAPRPQHF. The CDR3 DNA reads as TGTGCCAGCTCACCTTTGGGACAGGCGCCGAGGCCCCAGCATTTT. J is TRBJ1-5 and V is TRBV18; 8 nucleotides match TRBD1. The CDR3 consists of 15 residues. V gave up 3 bases and J gave up 9 bases; unmatched junction bases: 10. Germline V gene sequence: CDR1 KGHSH, CDR2 LQKENI.

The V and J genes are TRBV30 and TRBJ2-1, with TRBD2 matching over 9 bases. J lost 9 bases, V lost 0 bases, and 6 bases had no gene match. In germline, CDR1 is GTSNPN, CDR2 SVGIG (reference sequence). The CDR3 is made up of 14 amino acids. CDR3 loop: CAWSVLGLAVEQFF. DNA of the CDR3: TGTGCCTGGAGTGTACTGGGACTAGCCGTTGAGCAGTTCTTC.

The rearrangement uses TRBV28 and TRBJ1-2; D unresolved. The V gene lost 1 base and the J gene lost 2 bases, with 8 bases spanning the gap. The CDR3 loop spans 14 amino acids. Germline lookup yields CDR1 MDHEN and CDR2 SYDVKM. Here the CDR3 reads CASSLFPENYGYTF. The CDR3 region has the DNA TGTGCCAGCAGTTTATTTCCGGAGAACTATGGCTACACCTTC.

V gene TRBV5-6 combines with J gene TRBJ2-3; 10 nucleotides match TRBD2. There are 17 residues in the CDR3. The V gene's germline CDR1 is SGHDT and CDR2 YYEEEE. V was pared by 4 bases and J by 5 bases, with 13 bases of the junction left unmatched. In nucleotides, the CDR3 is TGTGCCAGCAGCCTTACCCCGCTAGCGGGAGTCGGAGATACGCAGTATTTT. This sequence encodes CASSLTPLAGVGDTQYF.